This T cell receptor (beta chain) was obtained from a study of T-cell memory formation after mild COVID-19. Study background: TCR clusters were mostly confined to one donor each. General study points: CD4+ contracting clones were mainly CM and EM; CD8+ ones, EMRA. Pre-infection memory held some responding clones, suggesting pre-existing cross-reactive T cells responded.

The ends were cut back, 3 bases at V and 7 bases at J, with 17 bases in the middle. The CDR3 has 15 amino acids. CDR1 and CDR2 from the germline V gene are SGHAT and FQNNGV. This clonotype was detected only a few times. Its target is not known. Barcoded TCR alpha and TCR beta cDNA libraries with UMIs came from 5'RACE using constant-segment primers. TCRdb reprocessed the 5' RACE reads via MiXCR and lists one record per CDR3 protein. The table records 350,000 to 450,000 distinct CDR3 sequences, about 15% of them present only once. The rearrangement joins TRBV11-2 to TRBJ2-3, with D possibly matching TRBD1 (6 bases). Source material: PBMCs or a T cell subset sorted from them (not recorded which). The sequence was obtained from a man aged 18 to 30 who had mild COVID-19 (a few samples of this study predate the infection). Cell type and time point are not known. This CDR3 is CASSFAGATKHTQYF. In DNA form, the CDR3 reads TGTGCCAGCAGCTTTGCAGGGGCAACAAAACATACGCAGTATTTT.